This TCR beta chain was sequenced for a study of beta chain features in type 1 diabetes. Across the study: Healthy donors resembled patients in age, gender and cell yields.

The study, taken as a whole, reports: Significant though moderate, a shortening of TCRB CDR3s appeared in all four CD4+ subsets of Type 1 diabetes patients. Insertions were fewer and deletions more numerous at VDJ junctions in type 1 diabetes patients. The analysis here could not establish whether HLA type shapes TCRB rearrangement.

TCRB transcripts that were expressed got sequenced, as all of the isolated RNA had been reverse transcribed. The protocol was immunoSEQ multiplex PCR, while the TCRdb copy is restricted to in-frame clones and leaves out a portion. The data show roughly 300,000 clones, roughly 9% seen once. V was pared by 0 bases and J by 11 bases, with 13 bases of the junction left unmatched. CDR1 is GTSNPN, CDR2 SVGIG, per germline (reference sequence). The CDR3 totals 16 residues. This clone was counted only a few times. What it binds is unknown. This receptor was identified in a man younger than 40 with type 1 diabetes. Sequenced input: central memory CD4+ T cells from blood. The chain links TRBV30 to TRBJ1-6, with 7 bases identical to TRBD1. In DNA form, the CDR3 reads TGTGCCTGGAGTGTATCGGCAGGGGGAACTCGGGCACCCCTCCACTTT. The encoded protein is CAWSVSAGGTRAPLHF.